The source of this TCR beta chain is a study of early T cells in non-severe SARS-CoV-2 infection. This CDR3 has 16 residues. V lost 2 bases and J lost 8; bases outside the gene matches: 10. The germline V gene encodes CDR1 MDHEN and CDR2 SYDVKM. TCRdb processed the 5' RACE reads anew with MiXCR; each CDR3 protein has one entry. The sample records 90,000 to 120,000 distinct CDR3 sequences, roughly 10% being singletons. This clonotype was observed at least ten times. The chain links TRBV28 to TRBJ1-4; 8 bases match TRBD1. Sample: whole blood. The clonotype comes from an adult who was a healthcare worker with PCR-confirmed SARS-CoV-2 infection or an uninfected control (not recorded which). The CDR3 DNA reads TGTGCCAGCAGTTTAGGATCGGGACAGGCGCGGGAAAAACTGTTTTTT. It codes for CASSLGSGQAREKLFF.